This TCR beta chain was captured in a study of T cells in Graves' hyperthyroidism and ophthalmopathy. The source material, RNA transcripts, was used to amplify TCR beta CDR3 regions. The HTBI primer set drove a first-round RT-PCR of the TCR CDR3. Each CDR3 protein is one row after TCRdb ran MiXCR on the multiplex PCR reads. The data show approximately 710,000 distinct CDR3 sequences, around 15% seen once. The CDR3 consists of 14 residues. Germline assignment: CDR1 SGDLS and CDR2 YYNGEE. In regard to this clonotype: A junction end diverges from the germline sequence, so it may reflect a read error.

The origin of this receptor is a man aged 50-60 years with Graves' hyperthyroidism. The chain uses TRBV9 and TRBJ1-6; D unclear. Sequences were obtained from blood. The DNA of the CDR3 is TGTGCCAGCAGCGTAGCCTCCTATAATTCGCCCCTCCACTTT. Its translation: CASSVASYNSPLHF.